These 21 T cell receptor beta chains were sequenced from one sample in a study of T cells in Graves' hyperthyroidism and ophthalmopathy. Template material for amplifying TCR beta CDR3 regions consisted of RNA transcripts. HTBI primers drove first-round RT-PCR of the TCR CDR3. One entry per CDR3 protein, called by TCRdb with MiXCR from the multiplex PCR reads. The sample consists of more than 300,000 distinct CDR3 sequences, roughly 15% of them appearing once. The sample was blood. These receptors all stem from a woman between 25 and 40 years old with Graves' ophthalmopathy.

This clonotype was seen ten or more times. CDR3 protein: CASSLRRPDQSAFF. The CDR3 region has the DNA TGTGCCAGCAGCTTAAGACGGCCCGATCAGTCGGCTTTCTTT. The gene calls are TRBV7-9 and TRBJ1-1; D is unresolved. CDR1 is SEHNR and CDR2 is FQNEAQ in the germline V gene (reference sequence). The CDR3 length is 14 residues. The V and J ends lost 2 bases and 11 bases respectively, with 18 bases between them.

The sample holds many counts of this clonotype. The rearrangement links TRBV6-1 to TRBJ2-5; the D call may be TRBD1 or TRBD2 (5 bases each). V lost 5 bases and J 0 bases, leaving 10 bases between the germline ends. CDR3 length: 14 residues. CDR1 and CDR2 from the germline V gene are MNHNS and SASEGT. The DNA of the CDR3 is TGTGCCAGCAGTACCCCGGGACACCAAGAGACCCAGTACTTC. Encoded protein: CASSTPGHQETQYF.

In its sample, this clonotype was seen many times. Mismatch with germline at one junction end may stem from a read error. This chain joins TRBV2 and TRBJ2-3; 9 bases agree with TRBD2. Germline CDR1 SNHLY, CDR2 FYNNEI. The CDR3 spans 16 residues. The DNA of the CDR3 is TGTGCCAGCAGTGAGCATAGAGCGGGGGGCACGGATACGCAGTATTTT. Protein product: CASSEHRAGGTDTQYF.

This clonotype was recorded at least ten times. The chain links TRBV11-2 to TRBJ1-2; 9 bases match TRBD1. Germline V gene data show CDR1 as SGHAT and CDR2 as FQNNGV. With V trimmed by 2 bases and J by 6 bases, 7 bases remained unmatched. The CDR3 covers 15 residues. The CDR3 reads CASSLRRDRVDGYTF. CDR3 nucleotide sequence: TGTGCCAGCAGCTTACGAAGGGACAGGGTCGATGGCTACACCTTC.

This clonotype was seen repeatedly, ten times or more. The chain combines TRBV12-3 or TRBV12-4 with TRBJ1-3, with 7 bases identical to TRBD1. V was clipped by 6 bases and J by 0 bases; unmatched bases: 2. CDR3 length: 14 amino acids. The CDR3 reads CASSTGDSGNTIYF. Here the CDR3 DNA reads TGTGCCAGCAGCACAGGGGACTCTGGAAACACCATATATTTT.

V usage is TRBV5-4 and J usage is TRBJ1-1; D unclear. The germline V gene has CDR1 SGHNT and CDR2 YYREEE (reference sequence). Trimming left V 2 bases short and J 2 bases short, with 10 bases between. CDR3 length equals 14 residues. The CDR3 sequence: CASSLFAANTEAFF. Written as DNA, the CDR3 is TGTGCCAGCAGCTTATTCGCAGCCAACACTGAAGCTTTCTTT.

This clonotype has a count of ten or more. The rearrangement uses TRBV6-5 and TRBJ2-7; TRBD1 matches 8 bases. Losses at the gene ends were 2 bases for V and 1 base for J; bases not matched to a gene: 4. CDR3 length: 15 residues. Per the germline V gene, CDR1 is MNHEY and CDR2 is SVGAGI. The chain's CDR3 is CASSYGTGNSYEQYF. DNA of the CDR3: TGTGCCAGCAGTTACGGGACAGGAAATTCCTACGAGCAGTACTTC.

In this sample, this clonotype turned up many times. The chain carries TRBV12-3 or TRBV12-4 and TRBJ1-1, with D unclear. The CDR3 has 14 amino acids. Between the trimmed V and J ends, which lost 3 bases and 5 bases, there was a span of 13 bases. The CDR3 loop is CASSFKGGLTEAFF. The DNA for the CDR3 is TGTGCCAGCAGTTTCAAGGGAGGTTTAACTGAAGCTTTCTTT.

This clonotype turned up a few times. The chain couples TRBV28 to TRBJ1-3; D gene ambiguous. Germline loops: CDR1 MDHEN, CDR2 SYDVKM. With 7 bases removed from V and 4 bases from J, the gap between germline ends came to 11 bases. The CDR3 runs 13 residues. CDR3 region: CASNWGEGNTIYF. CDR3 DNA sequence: TGTGCCAGCAATTGGGGAGAGGGAAACACCATATATTTT.

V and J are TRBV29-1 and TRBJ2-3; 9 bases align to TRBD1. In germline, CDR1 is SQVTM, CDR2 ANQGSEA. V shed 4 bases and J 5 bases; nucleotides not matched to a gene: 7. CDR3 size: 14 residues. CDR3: CSVARQGGIDTQYF. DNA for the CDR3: TGCAGCGTTGCCCGACAGGGGGGTATAGATACGCAGTATTTT.

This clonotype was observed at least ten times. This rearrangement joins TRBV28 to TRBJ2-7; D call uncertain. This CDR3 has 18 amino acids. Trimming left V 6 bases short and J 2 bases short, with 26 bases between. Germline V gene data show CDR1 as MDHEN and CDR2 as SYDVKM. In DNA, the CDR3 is TGTGCCAGCAGGGGTCAAATTATACGAGGTTCTCGTACCTACGAGCAGTACTTC. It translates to CASRGQIIRGSRTYEQYF.

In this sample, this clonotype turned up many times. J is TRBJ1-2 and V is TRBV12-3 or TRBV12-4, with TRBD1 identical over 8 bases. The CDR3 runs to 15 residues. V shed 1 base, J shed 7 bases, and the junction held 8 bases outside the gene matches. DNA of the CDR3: TGTGCCAGCAGTTTAGGCAGGGGGCAGATTAGTGGCTACACCTTC. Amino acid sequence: CASSLGRGQISGYTF.

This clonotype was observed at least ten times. CDR3 bases: TGTGCCAGCTCACCAAGTTTTAGCGGGGGGAACTACAATGAGCAGTTCTTC. It encodes CASSPSFSGGNYNEQFF. This rearrangement joins TRBV18 to TRBJ2-1; 10 nucleotides match TRBD2. Per the germline V gene, CDR1 is KGHSH and CDR2 is LQKENI. The CDR3 is 17 amino acids. Losses at the gene ends were 2 bases for V and 3 bases for J; bases not matched to a gene: 7.

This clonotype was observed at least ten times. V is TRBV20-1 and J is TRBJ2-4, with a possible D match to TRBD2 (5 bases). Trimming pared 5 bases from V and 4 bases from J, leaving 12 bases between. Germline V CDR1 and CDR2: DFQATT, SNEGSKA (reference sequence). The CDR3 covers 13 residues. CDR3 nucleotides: TGCAGTGCTCGGCAACTAGTAAAAAACATTCAGTACTTC. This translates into CSARQLVKNIQYF.

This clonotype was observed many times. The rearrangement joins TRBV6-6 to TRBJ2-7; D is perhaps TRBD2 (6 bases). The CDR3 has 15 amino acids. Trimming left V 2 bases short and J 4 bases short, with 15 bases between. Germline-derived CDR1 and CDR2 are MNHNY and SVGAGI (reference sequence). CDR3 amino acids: CASSYGTLGGYEQYF. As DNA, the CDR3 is TGTGCCAGCAGTTACGGGACCCTCGGGGGTTACGAGCAGTACTTC.

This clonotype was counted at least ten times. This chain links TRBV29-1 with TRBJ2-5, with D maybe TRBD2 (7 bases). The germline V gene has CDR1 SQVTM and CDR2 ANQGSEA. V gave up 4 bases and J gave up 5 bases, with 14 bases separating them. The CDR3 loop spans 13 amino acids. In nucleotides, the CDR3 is TGCAGCGTTGGTATGGCGGGGGCGGAGACCCAGTACTTC. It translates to CSVGMAGAETQYF.

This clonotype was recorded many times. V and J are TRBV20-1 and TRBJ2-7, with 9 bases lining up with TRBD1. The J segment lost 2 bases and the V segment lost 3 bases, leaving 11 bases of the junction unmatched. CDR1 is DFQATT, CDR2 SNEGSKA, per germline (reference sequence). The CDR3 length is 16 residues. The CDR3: CSASSLTGTGTYEQYF. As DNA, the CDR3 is TGCAGTGCTAGCAGCCTGACTGGGACAGGGACCTACGAGCAGTACTTC.

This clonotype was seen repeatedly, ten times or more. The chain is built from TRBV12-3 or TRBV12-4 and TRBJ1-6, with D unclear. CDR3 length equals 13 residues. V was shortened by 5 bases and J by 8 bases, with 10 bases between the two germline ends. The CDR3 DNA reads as TGTGCCAGCAGTGCCTCCGGAGATTCACCCCTCCACTTT. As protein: CASSASGDSPLHF.

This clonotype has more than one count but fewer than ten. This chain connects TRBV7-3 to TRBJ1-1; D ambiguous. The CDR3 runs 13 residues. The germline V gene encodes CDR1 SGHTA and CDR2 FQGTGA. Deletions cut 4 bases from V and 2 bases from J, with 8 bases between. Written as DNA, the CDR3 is TGTGCCAGCAGCTCGACAAGAAACACTGAAGCTTTCTTT. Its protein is CASSSTRNTEAFF.

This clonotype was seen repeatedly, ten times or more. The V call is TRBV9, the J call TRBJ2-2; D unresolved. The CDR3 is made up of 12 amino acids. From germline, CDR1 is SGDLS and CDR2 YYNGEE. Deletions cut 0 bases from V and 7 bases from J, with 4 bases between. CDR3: CASSVEVGELFF. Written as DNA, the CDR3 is TGTGCCAGCAGCGTAGAGGTCGGGGAGCTGTTTTTT.

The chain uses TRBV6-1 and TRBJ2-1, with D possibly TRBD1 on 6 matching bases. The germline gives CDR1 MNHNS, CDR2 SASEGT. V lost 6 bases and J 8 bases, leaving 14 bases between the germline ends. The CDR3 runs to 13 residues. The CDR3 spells CASRPGTSDEQFF. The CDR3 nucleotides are TGTGCCAGCAGACCCGGGACATCGGATGAGCAGTTCTTC.